Each of the 22 T cell receptor beta chains below was sequenced from the same sample in a study of cytomegalovirus exposure and HLA in healthy donors. Vbeta (60) and Jbeta (13) primers were used in the PCR. Here immunoSEQ multiplex PCR was the method, and the copy in TCRdb shows in-frame clones only, minus some. This sample has around 120,000 clones, with 81% found just once. The sample taken for sequencing was PBMCs. Source of these receptors: a woman between 25 and 40 years old in good health and CMV-seronegative.

The rearrangement links TRBV6-5 to TRBJ2-1; possible D gene TRBD2, 6 bases. The germline V and J ends were trimmed by 6 bases and 9 bases, with 21 bases remaining between them. The CDR3 runs to 15 residues. CDR1 and CDR2 from the germline V gene are MNHEY and SVGAGI. CDR3 nucleotides: TGTGCCAGCAGCCCCGTGGGAGGATGGGGCAGTGAGCAGTTCTTC. Protein sequence: CASSPVGGWGSEQFF.

The V call is TRBV19, the J call TRBJ2-1; 9 nucleotides line up with TRBD2. CDR3 length: 13 residues. J gave up 3 bases and V 9 bases, and 3 bases lay outside the gene matches. Germline V gene sequence: CDR1 LNHDA, CDR2 SQIVND (reference sequence). CDR3: CASAGGNYNEQFF. The CDR3 DNA follows: TGTGCCAGCGCGGGAGGGAACTACAATGAGCAGTTCTTC.

The CDR3 DNA sequence: TGTGCCAGTAGCTCCACTGGCACCGGGGAGCTGTTTTTT. Its protein product is CASSSTGTGELFF. The chain uses TRBV19 and TRBJ2-2; no clear D. Germline V CDR1 and CDR2: LNHDA, SQIVND (reference sequence). The CDR3 covers 13 residues. V lost 6 bases and J lost 4, with 9 bases in between.

The gene calls are TRBV6-6 and TRBJ2-3; D possibly corresponds to TRBD2 (6 bases). The V end lost 5 bases, the J end lost 6 bases, and 15 bases lay between the germline ends. This CDR3 has 14 amino acids. Germline values: CDR1 MNHNY, CDR2 SVGAGI (reference sequence). CDR3 nucleotides: TGTGCCAGCAGTGGGACTTCCCTCCGCGATACGCAGTATTTT. Its protein product is CASSGTSLRDTQYF.

This rearrangement joins TRBV28 to TRBJ1-4, with D possibly matching TRBD1 (5 bases). Germline lookup yields CDR1 MDHEN and CDR2 SYDVKM. This CDR3 is built from 13 residues. The V and J ends lost 6 bases and 4 bases respectively, with 9 bases between them. The CDR3 DNA is TGTGCCAGCAGGACAGTTCGTAATGAAAAACTGTTTTTT. Translation gives CASRTVRNEKLFF.

The chain joins TRBV6-5 to TRBJ1-5; TRBD1 is a possible D gene (5 bases). The germline gives CDR1 MNHEY, CDR2 SVGAGI. The CDR3 sequence is 14 residues long. Trimming took 6 bases from V and 3 from J, leaving 12 bases between them. Written as DNA, the CDR3 is TGTGCCAGCAGGCCTGGACAACTCAATCAGCCCCAGCATTTT. This translates into CASRPGQLNQPQHF.

The chain carries TRBV7-6 and TRBJ2-1; 8 bases align to TRBD1. The CDR3 contains 16 residues. Germline V gene sequence: CDR1 SGHVS, CDR2 FNYEAQ. The V segment lost 7 bases and the J segment 2 bases; nucleotides outside the gene matches: 10. In DNA form, the CDR3 reads TGTGCCAGCACCTTTGGACAGGGCGACCCCTACAATGAGCAGTTCTTC. Protein: CASTFGQGDPYNEQFF.

This clone appeared a single time. The rearrangement joins TRBV6-5 to TRBJ2-7, with 7 nucleotides matching TRBD1. V shed 6 bases and J 2 bases; nucleotides not matched to a gene: 7. The CDR3 runs to 14 residues. Germline V gene sequence: CDR1 MNHEY, CDR2 SVGAGI. CDR3 nucleotide sequence: TGTGCCAGCAGGCTGGGACAGCTTGCCTACGAGCAGTACTTC. Amino acid sequence: CASRLGQLAYEQYF.

Comment on this clone: Relative to the germline gene, one junction end is altered; a read error may explain this. The chain has TRBV7-6 and TRBJ2-7, with 11 bases aligning to TRBD2. The germline CDR1 and CDR2 sequences are SGHVS and FNYEAQ. The CDR3 has 14 amino acids. This CDR3 reads CASSLAGGTYEQYF. The CDR3 DNA reads TGTGCCAGCAGCCTAGCGGGAGGCACCTACGAGCAGTACTTC. The whole variable domain, remainder taken from reference TRBV7-6 and TRBJ2-7, is GAGVSQSPRYKVTKRGQDVALRCDPISGHVSLYWYRQALGQGPEFLTYFNYEAQQDKSGLPNDRFSAERPEGSISTLTIQRTEQRDSAMYRCASSLAGGTYEQYFGPGTRLTVT.

This clone has a handful of counts. The rearrangement uses TRBV10-3 and TRBJ2-7; 7 positions match TRBD1. Germline V lookup: CDR1 ENHRY, CDR2 SYGVKD. The CDR3 totals 14 residues. The ends lost 6 bases at V and 3 bases at J; junction bases unmatched: 8. The CDR3 bases are TGTGCCATCAGAGACAGGGCGCCAGACTACGAGCAGTACTTC. Protein: CAIRDRAPDYEQYF.

This clone has a single count. The chain carries TRBV5-5 and TRBJ2-7; TRBD2 matches 11 bases. The J segment lost 0 bases and the V segment lost 4 bases, leaving 3 bases of the junction unmatched. From germline, CDR1 is SGHKS and CDR2 YYEKEE (reference sequence). The CDR3 spans 15 residues. CDR3 sequence reads: CASSDTSGSSYEQYF. DNA for the CDR3: TGTGCCAGCAGCGATACTAGCGGGAGCTCCTACGAGCAGTACTTC.

V usage is TRBV11-2 and J usage is TRBJ2-7; no clear D. Trimming removed 7 bases at V and 0 bases at J, with 13 bases between. This CDR3 is 14 amino acids long. Germline lookup yields CDR1 SGHAT and CDR2 FQNNGV. This CDR3 reads CASKVDFDSYEQYF. In nucleotides, the CDR3 is TGTGCCAGCAAGGTCGACTTCGACTCCTACGAGCAGTACTTC.

CDR3 DNA sequence: TGTGCCAGCAGCTTGGCGGGGGGGTACCAAGAGACCCAGTACTTC. Translation gives CASSLAGGYQETQYF. V gene TRBV5-6 combines with J gene TRBJ2-5; 8 nucleotides align to TRBD2. Unmatched junction bases numbered 1, after V lost 0 bases and J lost 0 bases. The CDR3 covers 15 residues. CDR1 is SGHDT and CDR2 is YYEEEE in the germline V gene.

The chain couples TRBV5-4 to TRBJ2-4, with 7 positions matching TRBD1. After removal of 0 bases from V and 6 bases from J, the junction contained 12 bases not matched to a gene. CDR3 size: 17 residues. The germline gives CDR1 SGHNT, CDR2 YYREEE (reference sequence). The CDR3: CASSLAGQSLAGNIQYF. The CDR3 DNA sequence: TGTGCCAGCAGCTTGGCGGGACAGTCACTTGCCGGAAACATTCAGTACTTC.

This clone has more than one count but fewer than ten. V usage is TRBV7-3 and J usage is TRBJ1-5; perhaps TRBD1 as D (6 bases). The germline V gene encodes CDR1 SGHTA and CDR2 FQGTGA. The germline V and J ends were trimmed by 1 base and 5 bases, with 18 bases remaining between them. This CDR3 is 17 amino acids long. The CDR3 bases are TGTGCCAGCAGCTTAATTCGGGACAAAAGGGGGTATCAGCCCCAGCATTTT. It translates to CASSLIRDKRGYQPQHF. Full variable domain (outside the CDR3, taken from reference TRBV7-3 and TRBJ1-5): GAGVSQTPSNKVTEKGKYVELRCDPISGHTALYWYRQSLGQGPEFLIYFQGTGAADDSGLPNDRFFAVRPEGSVSTLKIQRTERGDSAVYLCASSLIRDKRGYQPQHFGDGTRLSIL.

This clone has a handful of counts. The J gene is TRBJ1-5, the V gene TRBV28; D possibly corresponds to TRBD1 (5 bases). The V and J ends lost 4 bases and 10 bases respectively, with 11 bases between them. The CDR3 extends over 12 amino acids. Germline loops: CDR1 MDHEN, CDR2 SYDVKM. The CDR3 is CASSSGGNPQHF. The CDR3 DNA is TGTGCCAGCAGTTCCGGGGGGAACCCCCAGCATTTT.

The chain employs TRBV9 and TRBJ2-2, with 10 nucleotides matching TRBD2. The CDR3 runs to 19 residues. Trimming removed 3 bases from V and 2 bases from J; junction bases left unmatched: 13. Germline values: CDR1 SGDLS, CDR2 YYNGEE. CDR3 in DNA: TGTGCCAGCAGCGCTCCTGGGGGAGCGGGAGGGCCAAACACCGGGGAGCTGTTTTTT. Translation gives CASSAPGGAGGPNTGELFF.

This clone was detected once. The rearrangement uses TRBV28 and TRBJ1-4; TRBD1 agrees at 8 bases. In germline, CDR1 is MDHEN, CDR2 SYDVKM. The CDR3 covers 15 residues. V dropped 4 bases and J dropped 5; count of bases not matched to a gene: 6. The CDR3 here is CASSSGTGSNEKLFF. CDR3 DNA: TGTGCCAGCAGTTCCGGGACAGGATCGAATGAAAAACTGTTTTTT.

The chain carries TRBV11-2 and TRBJ1-3; TRBD1 is a possible D gene (5 bases). The CDR3 is 17 residues long. Germline lookup yields CDR1 SGHAT and CDR2 FQNNGV. Trimming cost V 2 bases and J 0 bases, with 14 bases left between them. The chain's CDR3 is CASSLLTTGNSGNTIYF. Here the CDR3 DNA reads TGTGCCAGCAGCTTACTAACCACAGGCAACTCTGGAAACACCATATATTTT.

This chain links TRBV10-1 with TRBJ2-1, with 13 bases identical to TRBD2. The CDR3 is 17 residues long. J gave up 5 bases and V 0 bases, and 4 bases lay outside the gene matches. The germline V gene encodes CDR1 WNHNN and CDR2 SYGVQD (reference sequence). The CDR3 coding sequence is TGCGCCAGCAGTGAGTCGACGACTAGCGGGAGGCACAATGAGCAGTTCTTC. Amino acids: CASSESTTSGRHNEQFF.

This chain links TRBV4-2 with TRBJ1-4; D might be TRBD1 (6 bases). The CDR3 has 16 residues. With 3 bases removed from V and 8 bases from J, the gap between germline ends came to 19 bases. Germline lookup yields CDR1 LGHNA and CDR2 YNFKEQ. CDR3 amino acids: CASSQARGGRREKLFF. In DNA, the CDR3 is TGTGCCAGCAGCCAGGCGCGGGGGGGGCGTAGGGAAAAACTGTTTTTT.

The chain combines TRBV18 with TRBJ2-1; the D gene is possibly TRBD1 (5 bases). Germline loops: CDR1 KGHSH, CDR2 LQKENI. V was shortened by 3 bases and J by 5 bases, with 17 bases between the two germline ends. The CDR3 is made up of 16 amino acids. This chain's CDR3 is CASSPSVQGWNNEQFF. CDR3 in DNA: TGTGCCAGCTCACCCTCCGTCCAGGGTTGGAACAATGAGCAGTTCTTC.